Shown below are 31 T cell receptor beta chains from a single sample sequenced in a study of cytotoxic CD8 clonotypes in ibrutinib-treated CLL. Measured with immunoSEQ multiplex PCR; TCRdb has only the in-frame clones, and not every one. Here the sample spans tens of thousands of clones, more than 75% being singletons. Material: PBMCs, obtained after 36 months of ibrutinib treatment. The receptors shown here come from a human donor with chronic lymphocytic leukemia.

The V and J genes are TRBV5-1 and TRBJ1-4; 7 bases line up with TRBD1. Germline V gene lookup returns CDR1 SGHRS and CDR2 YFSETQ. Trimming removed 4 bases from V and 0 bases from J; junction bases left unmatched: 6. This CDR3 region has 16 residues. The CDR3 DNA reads TGCGCCAGCAGCCTAACAGGGGCAACAACTAATGAAAAACTGTTTTTT. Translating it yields CASSLTGATTNEKLFF.

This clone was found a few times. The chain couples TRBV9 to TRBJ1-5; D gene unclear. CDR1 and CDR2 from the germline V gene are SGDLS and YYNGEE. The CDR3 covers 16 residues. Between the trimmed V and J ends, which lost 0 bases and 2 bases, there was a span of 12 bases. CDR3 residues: CASSVVLEGGNQPQHF. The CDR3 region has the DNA TGTGCCAGCAGCGTAGTTTTGGAGGGTGGCAATCAGCCCCAGCATTTT.

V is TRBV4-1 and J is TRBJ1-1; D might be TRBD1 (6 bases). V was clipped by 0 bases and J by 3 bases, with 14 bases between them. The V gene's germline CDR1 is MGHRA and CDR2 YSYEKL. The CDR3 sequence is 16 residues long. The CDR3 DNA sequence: TGCGCCAGCAGCCAAGAAGGGCCAGGGGTAGACACTGAAGCTTTCTTT. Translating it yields CASSQEGPGVDTEAFF.

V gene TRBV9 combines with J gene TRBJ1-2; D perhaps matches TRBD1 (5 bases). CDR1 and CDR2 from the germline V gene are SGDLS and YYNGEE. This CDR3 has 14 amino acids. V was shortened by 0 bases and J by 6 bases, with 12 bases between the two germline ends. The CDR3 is CASSVEWGEDGYTF. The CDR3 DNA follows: TGTGCCAGCAGCGTAGAATGGGGGGAGGATGGCTACACCTTC. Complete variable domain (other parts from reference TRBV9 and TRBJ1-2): DSGVTQTPKHLITATGQRVTLRCSPRSGDLSVYWYQQSLDQGLQFLIQYYNGEERAKGNILERFSAQQFPDLHSELNLSSLELGDSALYFCASSVEWGEDGYTFGSGTRLTVV.

The CDR3 coding sequence is TGTGCCAGCAGTTTGGCGGGGGAGCAGTTCTTC. Encoded protein: CASSLAGEQFF. The chain joins TRBV6-5 to TRBJ2-1; tentative D call: TRBD2 (6 bases). Between the trimmed V and J ends, which lost 4 bases and 10 bases, there was a span of 8 bases. This CDR3 comprises 11 residues. Germline values: CDR1 MNHEY, CDR2 SVGAGI.

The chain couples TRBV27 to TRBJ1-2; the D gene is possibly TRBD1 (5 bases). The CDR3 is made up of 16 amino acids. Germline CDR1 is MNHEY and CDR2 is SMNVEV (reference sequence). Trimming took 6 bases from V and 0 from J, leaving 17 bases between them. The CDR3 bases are TGTGCCAGCAGCCCCGCACGTTGGGGGGCTAACTATGGCTACACCTTC. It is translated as CASSPARWGANYGYTF.

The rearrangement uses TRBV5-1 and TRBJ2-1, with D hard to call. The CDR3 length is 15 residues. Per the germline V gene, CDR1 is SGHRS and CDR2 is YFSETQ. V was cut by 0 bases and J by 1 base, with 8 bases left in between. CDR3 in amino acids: CASSLALLSYNEQFF. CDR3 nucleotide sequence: TGCGCCAGCAGCTTGGCTCTCCTTTCCTACAATGAGCAGTTCTTC.

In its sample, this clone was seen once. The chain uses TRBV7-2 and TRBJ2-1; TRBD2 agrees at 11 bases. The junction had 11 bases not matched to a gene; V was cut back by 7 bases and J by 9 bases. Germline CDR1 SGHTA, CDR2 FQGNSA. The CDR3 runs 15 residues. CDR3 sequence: CASTFETSGAGEQFF. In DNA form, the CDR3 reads TGTGCCAGCACCTTTGAGACTAGCGGGGCGGGTGAGCAGTTCTTC.

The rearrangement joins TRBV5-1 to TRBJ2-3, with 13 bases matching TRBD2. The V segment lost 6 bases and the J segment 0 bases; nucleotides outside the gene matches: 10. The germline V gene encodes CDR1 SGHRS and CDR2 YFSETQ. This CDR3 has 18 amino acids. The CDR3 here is CASKRWTSGGLSTDTQYF. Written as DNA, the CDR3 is TGCGCCAGCAAACGATGGACTAGCGGGGGCTTAAGCACAGATACGCAGTATTTT.

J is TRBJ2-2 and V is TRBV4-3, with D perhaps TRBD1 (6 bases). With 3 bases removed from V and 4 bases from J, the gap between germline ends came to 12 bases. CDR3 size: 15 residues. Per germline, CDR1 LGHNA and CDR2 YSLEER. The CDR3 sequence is CASSQGTGSTGELFF. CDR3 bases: TGCGCCAGCAGCCAGGGTACAGGGTCCACCGGGGAGCTGTTTTTT.

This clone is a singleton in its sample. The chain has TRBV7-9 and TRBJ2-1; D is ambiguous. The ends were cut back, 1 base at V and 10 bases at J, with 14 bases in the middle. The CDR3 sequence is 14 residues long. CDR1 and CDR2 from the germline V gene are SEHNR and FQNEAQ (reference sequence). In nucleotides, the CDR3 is TGTGCCAGCAGCTTAGTGGACCCAAGGATGGAGCAGTTCTTC. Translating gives CASSLVDPRMEQFF.

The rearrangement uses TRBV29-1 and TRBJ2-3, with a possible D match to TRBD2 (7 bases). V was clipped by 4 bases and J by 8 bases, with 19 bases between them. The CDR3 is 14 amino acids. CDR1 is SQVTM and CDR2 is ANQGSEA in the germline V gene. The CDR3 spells CSVGGGASPLTQYF. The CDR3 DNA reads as TGCAGCGTTGGAGGGGGGGCCAGTCCTCTTACGCAGTATTTT.

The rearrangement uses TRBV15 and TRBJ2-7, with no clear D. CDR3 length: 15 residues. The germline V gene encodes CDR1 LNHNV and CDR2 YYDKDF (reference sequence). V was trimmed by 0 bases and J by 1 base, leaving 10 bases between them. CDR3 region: CATSREYSISYEQYF. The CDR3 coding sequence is TGTGCCACCAGCAGAGAATATAGCATTTCCTACGAGCAGTACTTC.

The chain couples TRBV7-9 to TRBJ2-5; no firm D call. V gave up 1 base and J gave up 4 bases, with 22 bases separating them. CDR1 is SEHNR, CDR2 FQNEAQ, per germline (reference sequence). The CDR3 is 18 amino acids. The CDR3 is CASSLGRLRAKDPETQYF. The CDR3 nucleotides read TGTGCCAGCAGCTTAGGGCGGCTCCGAGCCAAGGATCCAGAGACCCAGTACTTC.

DNA of the CDR3: TGTGCCAGCAGTTACGGGGGAGGACCCTACGAGCAGTACTTC. Protein product: CASSYGGGPYEQYF. V usage is TRBV6-5 and J usage is TRBJ2-7; a weak D match, TRBD2 (6 bases). The germline CDR1 and CDR2 sequences are MNHEY and SVGAGI. Trimming shortened V by 2 bases and J by 2 bases, and 10 bases separated the two germline ends. There are 14 residues in the CDR3.

This CDR3 reads CASSVRGQGGTEAFF. DNA of the CDR3: TGTGCCAGTAGTGTGCGAGGACAGGGCGGTACTGAAGCTTTCTTT. This chain uses TRBV19 with TRBJ1-1; 8 bases match TRBD1. The ends lost 5 bases at V and 5 bases at J; junction bases unmatched: 10. Germline V gene sequence: CDR1 LNHDA, CDR2 SQIVND (reference sequence). The CDR3 spans 15 residues.

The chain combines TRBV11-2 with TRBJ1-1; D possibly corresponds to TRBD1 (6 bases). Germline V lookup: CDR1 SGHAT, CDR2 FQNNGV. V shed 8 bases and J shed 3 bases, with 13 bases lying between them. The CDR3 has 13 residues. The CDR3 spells CASGESGDTEAFF. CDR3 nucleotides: TGTGCCAGCGGTGAGTCAGGGGACACTGAAGCTTTCTTT. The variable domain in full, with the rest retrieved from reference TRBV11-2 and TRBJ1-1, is EAGVAQSPRYKIIEKRQSVAFWCNPISGHATLYWYQQILGQGPKLLIQFQNNGVVDDSQLPKDRFSAERLKGVDSTLKIQPAKLEDSAVYLCASGESGDTEAFFGQGTRLTVV.

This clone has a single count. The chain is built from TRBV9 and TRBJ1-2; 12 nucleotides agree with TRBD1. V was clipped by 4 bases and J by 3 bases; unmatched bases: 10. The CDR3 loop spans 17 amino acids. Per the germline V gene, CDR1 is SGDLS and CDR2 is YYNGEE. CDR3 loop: CASSPLGGTGGYYGYTF. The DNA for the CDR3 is TGTGCCAGCAGCCCGCTAGGAGGGACAGGGGGCTACTATGGCTACACCTTC.

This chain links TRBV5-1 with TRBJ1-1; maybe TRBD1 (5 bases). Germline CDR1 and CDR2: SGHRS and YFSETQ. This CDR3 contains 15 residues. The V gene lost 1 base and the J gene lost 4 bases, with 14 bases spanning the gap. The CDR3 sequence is CASSLSQGLVTEAFF. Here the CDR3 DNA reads TGCGCCAGCAGCTTGAGTCAGGGTTTGGTCACTGAAGCTTTCTTT.

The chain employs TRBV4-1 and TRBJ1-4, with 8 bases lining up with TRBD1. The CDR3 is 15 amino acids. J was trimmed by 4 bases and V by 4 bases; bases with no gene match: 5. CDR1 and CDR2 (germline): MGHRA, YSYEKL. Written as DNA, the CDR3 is TGCGCCAGCAGCCCCGGGACAGGAAATAATGAAAAACTGTTTTTT. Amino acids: CASSPGTGNNEKLFF.

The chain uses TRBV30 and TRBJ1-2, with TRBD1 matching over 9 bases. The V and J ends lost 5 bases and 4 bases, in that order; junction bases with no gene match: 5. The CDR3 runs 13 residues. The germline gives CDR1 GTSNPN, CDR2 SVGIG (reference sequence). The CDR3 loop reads CAWRRDRAYGYTF. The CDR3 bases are TGTGCCTGGCGCCGGGACAGGGCCTATGGCTACACCTTC.

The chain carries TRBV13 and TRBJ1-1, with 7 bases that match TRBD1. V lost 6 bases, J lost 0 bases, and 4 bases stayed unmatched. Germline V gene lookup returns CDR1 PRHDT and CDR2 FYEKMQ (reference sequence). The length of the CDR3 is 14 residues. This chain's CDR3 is CASSQGQLNTEAFF. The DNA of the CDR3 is TGTGCCAGCAGTCAGGGACAGTTGAACACTGAAGCTTTCTTT.

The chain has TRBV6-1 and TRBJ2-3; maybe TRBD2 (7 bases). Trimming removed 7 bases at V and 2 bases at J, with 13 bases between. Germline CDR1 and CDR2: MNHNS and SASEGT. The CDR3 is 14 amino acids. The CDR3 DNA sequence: TGTGCCAGCAAGAACAGGGACTACACAGATACGCAGTATTTT. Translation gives CASKNRDYTDTQYF.

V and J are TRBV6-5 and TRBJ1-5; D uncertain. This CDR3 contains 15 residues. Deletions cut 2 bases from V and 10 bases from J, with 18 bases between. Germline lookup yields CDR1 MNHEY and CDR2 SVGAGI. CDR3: CASSYPSESLRPQHF. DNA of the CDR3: TGTGCCAGCAGTTACCCATCAGAATCCTTACGCCCCCAGCATTTT.

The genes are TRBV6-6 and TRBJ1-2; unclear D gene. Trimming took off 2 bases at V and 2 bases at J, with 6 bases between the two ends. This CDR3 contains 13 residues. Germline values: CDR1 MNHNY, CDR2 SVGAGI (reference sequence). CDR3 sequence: CASSYGINYGYTF. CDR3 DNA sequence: TGTGCCAGCAGTTACGGGATAAACTATGGCTACACCTTC.

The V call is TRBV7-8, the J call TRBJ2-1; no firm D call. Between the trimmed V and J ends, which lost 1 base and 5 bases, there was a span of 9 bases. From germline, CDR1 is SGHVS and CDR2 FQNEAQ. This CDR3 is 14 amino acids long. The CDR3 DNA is TGTGCCAGCAGCTTAGGTGCCAGTAACAATGAGCAGTTCTTC. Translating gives CASSLGASNNEQFF.

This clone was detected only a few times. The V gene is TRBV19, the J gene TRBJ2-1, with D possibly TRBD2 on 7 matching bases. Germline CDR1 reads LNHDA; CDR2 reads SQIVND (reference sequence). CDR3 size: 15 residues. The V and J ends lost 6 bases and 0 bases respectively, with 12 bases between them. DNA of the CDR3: TGTGCCAGTAGGAAGGGGGGGATCTCCTACAATGAGCAGTTCTTC. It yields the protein CASRKGGISYNEQFF.

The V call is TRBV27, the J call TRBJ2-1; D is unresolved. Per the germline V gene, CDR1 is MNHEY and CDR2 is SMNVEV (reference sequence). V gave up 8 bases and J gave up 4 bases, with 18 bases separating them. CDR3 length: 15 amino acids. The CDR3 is CASGRPSLLYNEQFF. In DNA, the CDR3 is TGTGCCAGCGGCCGCCCGTCCTTACTATACAATGAGCAGTTCTTC.

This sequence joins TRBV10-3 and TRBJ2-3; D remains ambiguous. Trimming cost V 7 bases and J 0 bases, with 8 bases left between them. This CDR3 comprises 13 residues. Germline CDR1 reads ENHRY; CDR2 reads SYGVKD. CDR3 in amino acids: CAITSKSTDTQYF. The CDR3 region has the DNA TGTGCCATCACCTCTAAGAGCACAGATACGCAGTATTTT.

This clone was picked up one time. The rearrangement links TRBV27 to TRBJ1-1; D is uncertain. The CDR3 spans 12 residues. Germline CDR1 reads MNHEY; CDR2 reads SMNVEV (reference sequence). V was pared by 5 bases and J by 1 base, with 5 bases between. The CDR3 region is CASSHPNTEAFF. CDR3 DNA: TGTGCCAGCAGTCATCCGAACACTGAAGCTTTCTTT.

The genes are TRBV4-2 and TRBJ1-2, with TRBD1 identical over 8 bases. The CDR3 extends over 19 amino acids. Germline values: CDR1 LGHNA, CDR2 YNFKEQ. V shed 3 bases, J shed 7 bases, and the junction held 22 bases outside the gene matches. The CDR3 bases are TGTGCCAGCAGCCACCGAAAGCTCCACAGCAGGGGGCAGCCGTCTGGCTACACCTTC. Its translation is CASSHRKLHSRGQPSGYTF.